The present T cell receptor (beta chain) was sequenced within a study of T cells after yellow fever vaccination. About the study: Fractions of limited cellularity were prepared by means of SMART-Seq v4 Ultra Low Input. Regarding the study as a whole: Post-booster samples contained most primary-vaccination clones (roughly 96% CD4, approximately 88% CD8).

TCRdb redid the calling of the 5' RACE reads with MiXCR, one entry per CDR3 protein. The sample has 100,000 to 150,000 distinct CDR3 sequences; 13% to 15% are singletons. As for this clonotype: Its antigen is not identified.

This CDR3 has 13 residues. Looked up from germline, CDR1 is MNHNY and CDR2 is SVGAGI (reference sequence). V was clipped by 7 bases and J by 8 bases, with 15 bases between them. This receptor was identified in a man aged 18 to 29 who received the YFV17D yellow fever vaccine. This material consisted of CD8+ T cells sorted from PBMCs, taken 5 days after the yellow fever booster vaccination. The chain links TRBV6-6 to TRBJ2-1; D tentatively reads TRBD1 or TRBD2 (6 bases each). CDR3 region: CASKFNGGDEQFF. DNA of the CDR3: TGTGCCAGCAAGTTCAACGGGGGCGATGAGCAGTTCTTC.